The sample holds a few counts of the clone carrying this T cell receptor beta chain. This sample was included in a study of cytomegalovirus exposure and HLA in healthy donors. A multiplex PCR was run with 60 Vbeta primers and 13 Jbeta primers. The data were produced by immunoSEQ multiplex PCR, yet TCRdb's version contains in-frame clones alone and is incomplete. The sample records some 120,000 clones, over 70% being singletons. The sequence was collected from a woman in her forties in good health and CMV-seropositive. The sequenced sample was PBMCs.

The chain's CDR3 is CASSQDLGPPGTEAFF. CDR3 bases: TGCGCCAGCAGCCAAGATTTAGGCCCACCGGGGACTGAAGCTTTCTTT. This chain connects TRBV4-3 to TRBJ1-1; unclear D gene. Germline CDR1 reads LGHNA; CDR2 reads YSLEER. The V gene lost 0 bases and the J gene lost 5 bases, with 16 bases spanning the gap. This CDR3 has 16 residues.